These 9 T cell receptor beta chains came from one sample sequenced in a study of shared clonotypes between healthy human individuals. TCRdb's copy holds only in-frame clones and misses some; the assay was immunoSEQ multiplex PCR. Here the sample spans millions of clones, 95% being singletons. Material: naive CD4+ T cells sorted from blood. Regarding subset: CD45RA+ positively selected. The origin of the receptors is a man between 18 and 29 years old in good health.

The rearrangement joins TRBV10-3 to TRBJ1-2; no clear D gene. Germline assignment: CDR1 ENHRY and CDR2 SYGVKD. The CDR3 totals 15 residues. V was cut by 0 bases and J by 4 bases, with 12 bases left in between. The CDR3 reads CAISESPETGYGYTF. Written as DNA, the CDR3 is TGTGCCATCAGTGAGTCGCCCGAGACCGGCTATGGCTACACCTTC.

The chain employs TRBV6-5 and TRBJ1-3, with D possibly being TRBD1 (5 bases). The CDR3 loop spans 15 amino acids. Germline V gene lookup returns CDR1 MNHEY and CDR2 SVGAGI. V shed 4 bases and J shed 0 bases, with 10 bases lying between them. The chain's CDR3 is CASSSDTGSGNTIYF. CDR3 nucleotides: TGTGCCAGCAGTTCCGATACAGGCTCTGGAAACACCATATATTTT.

This rearrangement joins TRBV27 to TRBJ2-7; 11 positions match TRBD2. V gave up 3 bases and J gave up 4 bases; unmatched junction bases: 5. CDR1 and CDR2 (germline): MNHEY, SMNVEV (reference sequence). The CDR3 length is 15 residues. In nucleotides, the CDR3 is TGTGCCAGCAGTTTTTTGACTAGCGGGGCGTACGAGCAGTACTTC. Translation gives CASSFLTSGAYEQYF.

DNA for the CDR3: TGCGCCAGCAGCTTGGAGAGTAGCGGGTTGTACCAAGAGACCCAGTACTTC. Translation gives CASSLESSGLYQETQYF. V gene TRBV5-1 combines with J gene TRBJ2-5, with 7 bases fitting TRBD2. Germline CDR1 reads SGHRS; CDR2 reads YFSETQ. This CDR3 region has 17 residues. V was pared by 0 bases and J by 0 bases, with 8 bases of the junction left unmatched.

The genes are TRBV6-5 and TRBJ1-1; D is undetermined. Germline CDR1 and CDR2: MNHEY and SVGAGI. This CDR3 is 14 amino acids long. V shed 6 bases and J shed 1 base, with 12 bases lying between them. The CDR3 bases are TGTGCCAGCAGCAATCGGCAGAGGAACACTGAAGCTTTCTTT. Protein product: CASSNRQRNTEAFF.

V usage is TRBV7-2 and J usage is TRBJ1-1; 7 nucleotides line up with TRBD1. Trimming took 7 bases from V and 8 from J; bases not matched to a gene: 10. The germline V gene has CDR1 SGHTA and CDR2 FQGNSA. The CDR3 has 13 amino acids. CDR3 in DNA: TGTGCCAGCACCGACAGGGTGTATCGAGAAGCTTTCTTT. Translated: CASTDRVYREAFF. Looking up the rest from reference TRBV7-2 and TRBJ1-1 gives the full variable domain: GAGVSQSPSNKVTEKGKDVELRCDPISGHTALYWYRQSLGQGLEFLIYFQGNSAPDKSGLPSDRFSAERTGGSVSTLTIQRTQQEDSAVYLCASTDRVYREAFFGQGTRLTVV.

The chain carries TRBV5-1 and TRBJ1-1; TRBD1 agrees at 9 bases. This CDR3 contains 15 residues. After removal of 4 bases from V and 4 bases from J, the junction contained 8 bases not matched to a gene. The germline V gene has CDR1 SGHRS and CDR2 YFSETQ. The chain's CDR3 is CASSPGQGWGTEAFF. CDR3 nucleotide sequence: TGCGCCAGCAGCCCCGGACAGGGGTGGGGCACTGAAGCTTTCTTT.

The chain combines TRBV4-3 with TRBJ2-1; no clear D. Trimming removed 1 base from V and 0 bases from J, with 7 bases in between. Germline lookup yields CDR1 LGHNA and CDR2 YSLEER. The CDR3 runs to 15 residues. CDR3 bases: TGCGCCAGCAGCCAAGTGGCTACCTCCTACAATGAGCAGTTCTTC. Translation gives CASSQVATSYNEQFF.

This clone turned up a few times. The chain carries TRBV6-6 and TRBJ1-5; D ambiguous. CDR1 MNHNY and CDR2 SVGAGI come from the germline V gene (reference sequence). CDR3 length: 11 residues. Trimming stripped 2 bases from V and 5 bases from J, with 1 base between. The CDR3: CASSYDQPQHF. The CDR3 nucleotides are TGTGCCAGCAGTTACGATCAGCCCCAGCATTTT.